This TCR beta chain was sequenced in a study of blood T cell repertoires in COVID-19. On the study more broadly: Whether acute or convalescent, the COVID-19 samples came from the United States, Italy and Spain.

Produced via immunoSEQ multiplex PCR; TCRdb's table is partial and in-frame only. The table has 350,000 to 400,000 clones, around nine tenths seen once; the top ten hold about 1.7%. Recruitment covered about 25 US areas and drew participants whose ages spanned about 18 to 90 years. The CDR3 runs to 11 residues. Trimming left V 1 base short and J 12 bases short, with 10 bases between. The germline V gene has CDR1 SNHLY and CDR2 FYNNEI. V is TRBV2 and J is TRBJ2-7, with D hard to call. The origin of this receptor is a woman aged 25-40 years who had recovered from COVID-19. Sample: PBMCs or T cells enriched from blood (not recorded which). CDR3 loop: CASSEGGTLYF. CDR3 nucleotide sequence: TGTGCCAGCAGTGAAGGTGGCACCCTGTACTTC.